This record concerns one TCR beta chain sequence. This receptor's antigen is unknown. Base qualities are not recorded, but no much larger clone differs from it by a single base. The data are from a study of chemoradiotherapy in HPV16-positive cancers (dated 2022 in TCRdb). Background on the whole study: Candidate HPV-specific T-cell clones and common TCR motifs were defined through functional T-cell assays on cells from a couple of HPV16-positive patients. Whether T-cell immunity against the HPV oncoproteins E6 and E7 changes during chemoradiotherapy and whether survival is affected by this immunity were examined in the study. TCR repertoires from over 75 patients with HPV-related cancers were then used to track the candidate HPV-specific TCRs and motifs.

Paper-wide results and their limitations: Expansion of candidate HPV-specific clones and E7-related TCR motifs was observed in the tumor microenvironment during treatment, whereas no such expansion was observed for non-HPV-specific T cells. The survival association was reported for HPV16-positive patients, and the functional definition of HPV-specific T cells was derived from only two HPV16-positive patients. In HPV16-positive patients, expansion of HPV-responsive T cells during chemoradiotherapy was found to be associated with improved recurrence-free survival.

The library was obtained by the immunoSEQ multiplex PCR assay. TCRdb took over this immuneACCESS table, retaining in-frame rearrangements with V and J assigned. Such tables are incomplete; in checked studies, under half of the missing clones stem from an unresolved V gene, and the remainder is unexplained. The sample table contains tens of thousands of clones; only one count was recorded for roughly 86% of them. The top ten constitute around 3.8% of the sample. Repertoires were sampled repeatedly over the course of chemoradiotherapy so that clonal expansion in the tumor microenvironment could be followed. The receptor comes from a human donor with HPV-associated anogenital cancer. Source: blood, taken from a patient who underwent chemoradiotherapy.

CDR3 sequence: CASSLGSGRAQETQYF. The nucleotide sequence reads TGCGCCAGCAGCTTGGGGAGCGGGAGGGCCCAAGAGACCCAGTACTTC. In this chain, TRBV5-1 is recombined with TRBJ2-5; 10 bases in the middle match TRBD2. The CDR3 has 16 amino acids, counting the end cysteine and phenylalanine. Kept here is only the CDR3 DNA, which spans 48 bases and is read in frame from base 1. V lost 0 bases and J lost 1 base, and the count of bases not matched to a germline gene is 3. CDR1 is given as SGHRS and CDR2 as YFSETQ, both from the germline V gene.